These 6 T cell receptor beta chains came from one sample sequenced in a study of regulatory T cells in long-lasting Graves disease. Researchers made TCR beta libraries by using iRepertoire HTBI primers and running Arm-PCR on CDR3 regions. Each CDR3 protein gets one entry after TCRdb re-called the multiplex PCR reads with MiXCR. The data hold a few hundred thousand distinct CDR3 sequences, with over 20% observed a single time. Time point defined: persistent/refractory GD, antithyroid drugs over 5 years with positive TRAb. From RNA extracted from PBMCs, the TCR library was made. Material: peripheral blood mononuclear cells (PBMCs), obtained when the disease was refractory, from a patient treated with antithyroid drugs. Receptors were obtained from a female donor with Graves disease.

The J gene is TRBJ1-1, the V gene TRBV5-6, with D possibly matching TRBD1 (6 bases). The germline V and J ends were trimmed by 7 bases and 7 bases, with 14 bases remaining between them. The CDR3 is made up of 12 amino acids. CDR1 and CDR2 (germline): SGHDT, YYEEEE. The CDR3 DNA is TGTGCCAGCGGCTGGCGACAGGATGAAGCTTTCTTT. Its protein is CASGWRQDEAFF.

This clonotype has only one observation. This rearrangement joins TRBV7-9 to TRBJ2-2, with D possibly matching TRBD1 (5 bases). Trimming cost V 2 bases and J 0 bases, with 10 bases left between them. Germline CDR1 reads SEHNR; CDR2 reads FQNEAQ (reference sequence). This CDR3 has 16 residues. CDR3 DNA: TGTGCCAGCAGCTTAAAGGGGCGGTCGAACACCGGGGAGCTGTTTTTT. Translated, it gives CASSLKGRSNTGELFF.

This clonotype was detected only a few times. This chain uses TRBV30 with TRBJ2-2, with 7 nucleotides matching TRBD1. This CDR3 contains 15 residues. From germline, CDR1 is GTSNPN and CDR2 SVGIG (reference sequence). V lost 4 bases to trimming and J lost 1 base; unmatched junction nucleotides: 6. This CDR3 is CAWTFWTGNTGELFF. The DNA for the CDR3 is TGTGCCTGGACCTTCTGGACAGGGAACACCGGGGAGCTGTTTTTT.

This clonotype was recorded at least ten times. The chain couples TRBV12-3 or TRBV12-4 to TRBJ2-2, with 7 nucleotides matching TRBD1. V was clipped by 3 bases and J by 4 bases; unmatched bases: 5. The length of the CDR3 is 15 residues. This CDR3 reads CASSFRGRSTGELFF. CDR3 in DNA: TGTGCCAGCAGTTTTAGGGGGCGTAGCACCGGGGAGCTGTTTTTT.

J is TRBJ1-6 and V is TRBV6-1, with TRBD1 identical over 9 bases. V shed 6 bases, J shed 8 bases, and the junction held 8 bases outside the gene matches. CDR1 MNHNS and CDR2 SASEGT come from the germline V gene. The CDR3 length is 15 residues. The CDR3, as DNA: TGTGCCAGCAGCTTACAGGGGGCTGTGGATTCACCCCTCCACTTT. This gives the protein CASSLQGAVDSPLHF.

This clonotype was counted between two and nine times. J is TRBJ2-3 and V is TRBV24-1, with 9 bases identical to TRBD2. Germline CDR1 is KGHDR and CDR2 is SFDVKD. This CDR3 has 16 residues. Trimming took 4 bases from V and 0 from J; bases not matched to a gene: 4. The DNA of the CDR3 is TGTGCCACCAGTGACCGACTAGCGGAGAGCACAGATACGCAGTATTTT. Its translation is CATSDRLAESTDTQYF.